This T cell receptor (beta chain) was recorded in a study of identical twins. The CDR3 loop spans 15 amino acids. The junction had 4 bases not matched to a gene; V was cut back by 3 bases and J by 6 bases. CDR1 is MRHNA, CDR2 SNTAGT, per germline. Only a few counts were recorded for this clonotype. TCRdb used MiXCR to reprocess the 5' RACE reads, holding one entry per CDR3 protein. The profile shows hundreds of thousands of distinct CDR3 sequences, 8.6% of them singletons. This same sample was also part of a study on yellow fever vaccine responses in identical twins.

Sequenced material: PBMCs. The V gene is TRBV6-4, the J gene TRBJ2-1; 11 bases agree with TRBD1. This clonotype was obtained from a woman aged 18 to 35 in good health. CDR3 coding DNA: TGTGCCAGCAGTGAGAATGGACAGGGGGCCAATGAGCAGTTCTTC. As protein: CASSENGQGANEQFF.